These 11 T cell receptor beta chains came from one sample sequenced in a study of T-cell memory formation after mild COVID-19 (dated by TCRdb to the early 2020s). The receptor library was made with 5' RACE. TCRdb names Illumina NovaSeq 6000 as the instrument used. Starting from the raw public reads, TCRdb applied fastp trimming at Q25, assembled clones with MiXCR and retained in-frame beta chains. All rows with the same CDR3 protein become a single entry with the most common DNA and genes. Recorded for this sample are approximately 290,000 distinct CDR3 sequences; about a sixth of them occurred a single time. The top ten clonotypes cover roughly 22% of the sample. Sequencing was performed on PBMCs or a T cell subset sorted from them (not recorded which). Receptors were obtained from a man aged 18 to 30 who had mild COVID-19 (a few samples of this study predate the infection). The sample titles of this study are shuffled in the database, so cell type and time point are left out; the donor was told from shared clones.

The chain employs TRBV7-2 and TRBJ2-3, with 8 bases matching TRBD2. Trimming cost V 4 bases and J 5 bases; bases outside gene matches: 2. The germline CDR1 and CDR2 sequences are SGHTA and FQGNSA. This CDR3 contains 13 residues. The CDR3 DNA reads as TGTGCCAGCAGCTACGGGGGGGGAGATACGCAGTATTTT. Residues: CASSYGGGDTQYF.

This clonotype was observed a handful of times. This sequence joins TRBV6-2 or TRBV6-3 and TRBJ2-7; the D is unclear. CDR1 is MNHEY, CDR2 SVGEGT, per germline. Trimming stripped 5 bases from V and 6 bases from J, with 20 bases between. CDR3 length: 15 residues. The DNA for the CDR3 is TGTGCCAGCAGTCCCCGGCCCAGAGCAGGTCGCGAGCAGTACTTC. Translating gives CASSPRPRAGREQYF.

This clonotype was observed a few times. This chain uses TRBV21-1 with TRBJ1-6. TRBV21-1 counts as a pseudogene. The CDR3 consists of 12 residues. CDR3 in DNA: TGTGCCAGCAGCTCGATGGTCCCACCCCTCCACTTT. It codes for CASSSMVPPLHF.

This chain connects TRBV20-1 to TRBJ1-4; D is unresolved. The V end was cut by 3 bases, the J end by 5 bases, with 7 bases between. This CDR3 is built from 12 residues. Looked up from germline, CDR1 is DFQATT and CDR2 is SNEGSKA (reference sequence). The CDR3 bases are TGCAGTGCTAGTTTTGGGAATGAAAAACTGTTTTTT. Residues: CSASFGNEKLFF.

The rearrangement links TRBV20-1 to TRBJ2-3; 15 nucleotides agree with TRBD2. This CDR3 is built from 14 residues. J gave up 6 bases and V 5 bases, and 3 bases lay outside the gene matches. Germline V gene lookup returns CDR1 DFQATT and CDR2 SNEGSKA (reference sequence). Here the CDR3 reads CSAGLAGGSDTQYF. The DNA of the CDR3 is TGCAGTGCTGGACTAGCGGGGGGGTCCGATACGCAGTATTTT.

Notes on this clonotype: At one boundary the junction diverges from the germline segment, which might be a read error. The rearrangement links TRBV4-2 to TRBJ2-3, with D possibly being TRBD1 or TRBD2 (6 bases each). Per germline, CDR1 LGHNA and CDR2 YNFKEQ. This CDR3 is 15 amino acids long. CDR3 nucleotides: TGTGCCAGCGGCCAAGACAGGAGGGGCACAGATACGCAGTATTTT. Amino acid sequence: CASGQDRRGTDTQYF.

This clonotype was counted ten times or more. The J gene is TRBJ2-1, the V gene TRBV9; D may match TRBD1 or TRBD2 (5 bases each). CDR3 length: 16 amino acids. Germline values: CDR1 SGDLS, CDR2 YYNGEE. Trimming shortened V by 2 bases and J by 7 bases, and 19 bases separated the two germline ends. Written as DNA, the CDR3 is TGTGCCAGCAGCGTTCGATTAGAGTCTTGGGGGAATGAGCAGTTCTTC. Residues: CASSVRLESWGNEQFF.

The J gene is TRBJ2-2, the V gene TRBV28, with unresolved D. The CDR3 totals 15 residues. Germline V gene data show CDR1 as MDHEN and CDR2 as SYDVKM. V dropped 3 bases and J dropped 7 bases, with 15 bases sitting between them. This chain's CDR3 is CASSFIGPRRGELFF. The CDR3 coding sequence is TGTGCCAGCAGTTTTATAGGACCTAGGCGCGGGGAGCTGTTTTTT.

In this sample, this clonotype turned up a few times. The chain is built from TRBV21-1 and TRBJ2-1; the tabulated D call, TRBD1, remains unverified against the DNA. TRBV21-1 is a pseudogene locus. CDR3 size: 17 residues. CDR3 sequence: CASSKGTTGAIHNEQFF. The DNA for the CDR3 is TGTGCCAGCAGCAAGGGTACTACAGGGGCCATACACAATGAGCAGTTCTTC.

This clonotype was seen a handful of times. V gene TRBV7-2 combines with J gene TRBJ1-1; no clear D. V shed 2 bases and J shed 6 bases, with 16 bases lying between them. The CDR3 is 15 residues long. CDR1 and CDR2 from the germline V gene are SGHTA and FQGNSA. The CDR3 loop reads CASSLITPLVPEAFF. For the CDR3, the DNA is TGTGCCAGCAGCTTAATCACACCTTTAGTTCCTGAAGCTTTCTTT.

This rearrangement joins TRBV18 to TRBJ1-2; D is unresolved. V shed 1 base and J shed 6 bases, with 6 bases lying between them. The CDR3 has 12 amino acids. Per germline, CDR1 KGHSH and CDR2 LQKENI. DNA for the CDR3: TGTGCCAGCTCACCACTCCCGGATGGCTACACCTTC. This encodes CASSPLPDGYTF.